A selection of T cell receptor beta chains follows, all from one sample in a study of spatial heterogeneity in lung cancer. TCRdb redid the calling of the 5' RACE reads with MiXCR, one entry per CDR3 protein. The repertoire holds approximately 56,000 distinct CDR3 sequences, with less than 9% as singletons. The sample here was PBMCs, taken at follow-up. The origin of the receptors is a female donor with early-stage non-small cell lung cancer. CDR3s include the opening cysteine and the closing phenylalanine or tryptophan. Fields, in order: J gene, clone size, D gene, V gene, CDR3 DNA, CDR3 protein. A D gene is named only where the DNA matches it firmly. Part of the rows lack a size; the others show once, few, many or a class for expanded clones.

>TRBJ2-3|.|.|TRBV5-4
TGTGCCAGCAGCATCGATAGGGAAGATACGCAGTATTTT
CASSIDREDTQYF
>TRBJ2-1|.|.|TRBV10-2
TGCGCCAGCAGTGGGGGCAGGGAGCAGTTCTTC
CASSGGREQFF
>TRBJ2-3|.|.|TRBV19
TGTGCCAGTAGGATGGCGGGGTTTGGGGCAGATACGCAGTATTTT
CASRMAGFGADTQYF
>TRBJ2-3|many|.|TRBV7-9
TGTGCCAGCATGGGGATGGTGGCAGATACGCAGTATTTT
CASMGMVADTQYF
>TRBJ2-5|many|.|TRBV28
TGTGCCAGCAGGGAGGGACCGACTTCTAGAGAGACCCAGTACTTC
CASREGPTSRETQYF
>TRBJ2-6|.|TRBD1|TRBV11-2
TGTGCCAGCAGCTTGGGACAGGGGACCCCTAGCTCTGGGGCCAACGTCCTGACTTTC
CASSLGQGTPSSGANVLTF
>TRBJ1-1|.|.|TRBV7-9
TGTGCCAGCAGCCCCCTCGAGGGTAGGGCTTTCTTT
CASSPLEGRAFF
>TRBJ2-6|many|.|TRBV5-6
TGTGCCAGCAGCTTGCTCATCTCTGGGGCCAACGTCCTGACTTTC
CASSLLISGANVLTF
>TRBJ2-3|many|.|TRBV5-1
TGCGCCAGCAGCTTGGCCGAATCCGGGGACCCAGATACGCAGTATTTT
CASSLAESGDPDTQYF
>TRBJ2-1|many|.|TRBV9
TGTGCCAGCAGCGTCGGGACAACCTACAATGAGCAGTTCTTC
CASSVGTTYNEQFF
>TRBJ1-1|many|.|TRBV5-4
TGTGCCAGCAGCTTGGTTAGGGAGAACACTGAAGCTTTCTTT
CASSLVRENTEAFF
>TRBJ2-3|many|TRBD2|TRBV4-3
TGCGCCAGCAGCCAAGGCGGGACTAGCGGGATGAGCACAGATACGCAGTATTTT
CASSQGGTSGMSTDTQYF
>TRBJ2-7|few|TRBD1|TRBV18
TGTGCCAGCTCACTAACGACAGGGGTACACGAGCAGTACTTC
CASSLTTGVHEQYF
>TRBJ1-4|many|.|TRBV20-1
TGCAGTGCCCAGTTTGCAACTAATGAAAAACTGTTTTTT
CSAQFATNEKLFF